Listed here are 9 T cell receptor beta chains from one sample, sequenced in a study of glioma-infiltrating T cells after dendritic cell vaccination. Time point defined: after dendritic cell vaccination, including at tumor progression/relapse. Sequenced by immunoSEQ multiplex PCR; TCRdb stores in-frame clones only, minus some. The sample holds 90,000 to 95,000 clones; 81% are singletons and the top ten take 2% to 2.5%. Sequences were derived from blood, sampled after dendritic cell vaccination. Every receptor here comes from a human donor with glioblastoma.

The chain links TRBV12-2 to TRBJ2-7; the DNA was not compared with TRBD2, the D call given in the table. TRBV12-2 is a pseudogene. The CDR3 runs 16 residues. CDR3 bases: TGTGCAAGTCGCTTCCACGGGAGGGGGAGCTCCTACGAGCAGTACGTC. This gives the protein CASRFHGRGSSYEQYV.

This clone has only a few counts. This chain connects TRBV27 to TRBJ1-2; 8 bases match TRBD1. Trimming removed 4 bases from V and 4 bases from J; junction bases left unmatched: 2. Germline V lookup: CDR1 MNHEY, CDR2 SMNVEV (reference sequence). The CDR3 runs to 13 residues. In nucleotides, the CDR3 is TGTGCCAGCAGTTACGACAGGGGCTATGGCTACACCTTC. It yields the protein CASSYDRGYGYTF.

The chain links TRBV2 to TRBJ2-5, with 8 nucleotides matching TRBD2. This CDR3 is 15 amino acids long. Germline CDR1 is SNHLY and CDR2 is FYNNEI. V lost 4 bases and J lost 2; bases outside the gene matches: 6. DNA of the CDR3: TGTGCCAGCAGTGCCGGGGGGGGGCTACAAGAGACCCAGTACTTC. Translation gives CASSAGGGLQETQYF.

The gene calls are TRBV28 and TRBJ2-3; D is ambiguous. Germline V CDR1 and CDR2: MDHEN, SYDVKM. V lost 1 base to trimming and J lost 7 bases, with 3 bases between them. The CDR3 is 11 residues long. The DNA of the CDR3 is TGTGCCAGCAGTTTATCGTATACGCAGTATTTT. It encodes CASSLSYTQYF.

The chain couples TRBV5-1 to TRBJ1-2, with TRBD1 matching 9 bases. V trimming: 4 bases; J trimming: 5 bases; junction bases outside the gene matches: 6. The CDR3 has 14 residues. From germline, CDR1 is SGHRS and CDR2 YFSETQ. The CDR3 sequence: CASSTSGTGYGYTF. The CDR3 bases are TGCGCCAGCAGCACCTCCGGGACAGGGTATGGCTACACCTTC.

The chain employs TRBV19 and TRBJ1-1; D ambiguous. Germline-derived CDR1 and CDR2 are LNHDA and SQIVND (reference sequence). There are 12 residues in the CDR3. Trimming stripped 4 bases from V and 8 bases from J, with 11 bases between. The DNA of the CDR3 is TGTGCCAGTAGTACCTCCGGGTGGGAAGCTTTCTTT. Its translation is CASSTSGWEAFF.

This clone turned up a few times. The chain has TRBV6-6 and TRBJ1-5, with TRBD1 identical over 9 bases. The V segment lost 5 bases and the J segment 4 bases; nucleotides outside the gene matches: 6. This CDR3 comprises 15 residues. Germline loops: CDR1 MNHNY, CDR2 SVGAGI (reference sequence). The CDR3: CASSGTGTSNQPQHF. CDR3 bases: TGTGCCAGCAGTGGGACAGGGACATCGAATCAGCCCCAGCATTTT.

J is TRBJ2-1 and V is TRBV12-5, with D possibly TRBD1 on 6 matching bases. The ends were cut back, 4 bases at V and 0 bases at J, with 10 bases in the middle. The germline CDR1 and CDR2 sequences are LGHNT and FRNRAP. The CDR3 has 15 residues. The CDR3 bases are TGTGCTAGTGGTTCGGGACAAAGCTCCTACAATGAGCAGTTCTTC. It translates to CASGSGQSSYNEQFF. Variable domain in full (rest from reference TRBV12-5 and TRBJ2-1): DARVTQTPRHKVTEMGQEVTMRCQPILGHNTVFWYRQTMMQGLELLAYFRNRAPLDDSGMPKDRFSAEMPDATLATLKIQPSEPRDSAVYFCASGSGQSSYNEQFFGPGTRLTVL.

The rearrangement uses TRBV30 and TRBJ1-5; D remains ambiguous. Trimming stripped 2 bases from V and 0 bases from J, with 8 bases between. The CDR3 has 14 residues. Germline CDR1 GTSNPN, CDR2 SVGIG (reference sequence). The CDR3 is CAWSSLYSNQPQHF. CDR3 DNA: TGTGCCTGGAGTTCCCTGTATAGCAATCAGCCCCAGCATTTT.